This T cell receptor (beta chain) comes out of a study of graft-versus-host responses after intestinal transplantation. Whole-study results and caveats: Recipient-marrow GvH clones were detected, some having first appeared in ileum or blood.

Produced via immunoSEQ multiplex PCR; TCRdb's table is partial and in-frame only. The table shows 7,000 to 10,000 clones, with over 25% occurring only once. The CDR3 runs to 14 residues. V was pared by 0 bases and J by 6 bases, with 12 bases between. Germline CDR1 MNHEY, CDR2 SMNVEV (reference sequence). The sample was alloreactive CD4+ T cells from a mixed lymphocyte reaction culture, taken before intestinal transplant. Subset here: CFSE-low proliferating T cells sorted from roughly 6-day pre-transplant mixed lymphocyte reaction (GvH or HvG direction). The chain employs TRBV27 and TRBJ2-7, with D possibly TRBD1 on 6 matching bases. This receptor was identified in a human patient who received an intestinal transplant. The CDR3 loop reads CASSLSMTGTEQYF. The CDR3 nucleotides read TGTGCCAGCAGTTTATCGATGACAGGAACCGAGCAGTACTTC.